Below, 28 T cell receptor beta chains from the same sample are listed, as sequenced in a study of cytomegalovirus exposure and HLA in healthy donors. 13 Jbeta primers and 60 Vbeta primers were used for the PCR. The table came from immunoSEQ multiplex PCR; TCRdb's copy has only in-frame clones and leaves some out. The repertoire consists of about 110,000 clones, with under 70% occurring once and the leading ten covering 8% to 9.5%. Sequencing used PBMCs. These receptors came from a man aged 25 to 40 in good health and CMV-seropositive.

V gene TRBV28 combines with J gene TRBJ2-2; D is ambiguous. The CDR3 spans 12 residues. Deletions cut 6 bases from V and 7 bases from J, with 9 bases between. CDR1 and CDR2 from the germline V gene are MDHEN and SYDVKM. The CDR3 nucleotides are TGTGCCAGCAGCCTCCGGTACGGGGAGCTGTTTTTT. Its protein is CASSLRYGELFF. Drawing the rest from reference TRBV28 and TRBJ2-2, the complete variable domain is DVKVTQSSRYLVKRTGEKVFLECVQDMDHENMFWYRQDPGLGLRLIYFSYDVKMKEKGDIPEGYSVSREKKERFSLILESASTNQTSMYLCASSLRYGELFFGEGSRLTVL.

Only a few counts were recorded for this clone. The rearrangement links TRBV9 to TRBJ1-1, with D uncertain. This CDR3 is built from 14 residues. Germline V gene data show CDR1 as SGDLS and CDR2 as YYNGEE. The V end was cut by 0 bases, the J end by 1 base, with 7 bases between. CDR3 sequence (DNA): TGTGCCAGCAGCGTAGCGGGGAGGAACACTGAAGCTTTCTTT. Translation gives CASSVAGRNTEAFF.

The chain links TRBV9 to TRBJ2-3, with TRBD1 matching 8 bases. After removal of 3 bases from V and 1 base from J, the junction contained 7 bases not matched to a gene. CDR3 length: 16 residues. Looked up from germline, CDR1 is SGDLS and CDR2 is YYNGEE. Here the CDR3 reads CASSETGGGRTDTQYF. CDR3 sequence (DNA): TGTGCCAGCAGCGAAACAGGGGGTGGACGCACAGATACGCAGTATTTT.

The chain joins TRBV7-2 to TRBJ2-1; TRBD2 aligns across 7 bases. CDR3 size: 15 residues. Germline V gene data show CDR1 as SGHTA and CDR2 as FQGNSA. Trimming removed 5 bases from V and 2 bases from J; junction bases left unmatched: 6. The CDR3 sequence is CASSERGNPYNEQFF. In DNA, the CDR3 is TGTGCCAGCAGCGAGCGGGGTAATCCCTACAATGAGCAGTTCTTC.

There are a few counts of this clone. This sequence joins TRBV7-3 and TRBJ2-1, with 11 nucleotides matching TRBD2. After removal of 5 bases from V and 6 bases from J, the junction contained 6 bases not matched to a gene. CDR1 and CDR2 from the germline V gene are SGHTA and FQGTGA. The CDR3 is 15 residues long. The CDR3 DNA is TGTGCCAGCAGCCCACTAGCGGGGGCGGGCAATGAGCAGTTCTTC. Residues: CASSPLAGAGNEQFF.

This CDR3 reads CASSYYGGVAPQYF. CDR3 bases: TGTGCCAGCAGTTACTATGGAGGGGTCGCGCCCCAGTACTTC. The V call is TRBV6-6, the J call TRBJ2-5; D is perhaps TRBD2 (6 bases). Trimming removed 1 base at V and 9 bases at J, with 15 bases between. CDR1 is MNHNY, CDR2 SVGAGI, per germline (reference sequence). The CDR3 runs to 14 residues.

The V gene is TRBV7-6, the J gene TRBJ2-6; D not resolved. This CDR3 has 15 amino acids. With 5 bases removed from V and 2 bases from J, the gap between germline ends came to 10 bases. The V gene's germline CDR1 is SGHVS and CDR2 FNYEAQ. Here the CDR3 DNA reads TGTGCCAGCAGCAAAGACACGCCTGGGGCCAACGTCCTGACTTTC. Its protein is CASSKDTPGANVLTF.

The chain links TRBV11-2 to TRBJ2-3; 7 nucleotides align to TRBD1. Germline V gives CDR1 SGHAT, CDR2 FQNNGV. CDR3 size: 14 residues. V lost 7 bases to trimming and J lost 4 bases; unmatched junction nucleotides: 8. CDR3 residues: CASTLAGGSDTQYF. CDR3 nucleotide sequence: TGTGCCAGCACCCTTGCAGGGGGTTCAGATACGCAGTATTTT.

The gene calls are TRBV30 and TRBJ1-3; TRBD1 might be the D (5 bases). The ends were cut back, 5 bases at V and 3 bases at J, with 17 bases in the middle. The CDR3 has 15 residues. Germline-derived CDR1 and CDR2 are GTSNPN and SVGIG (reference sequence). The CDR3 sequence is CAWSQGADLGNTIYF. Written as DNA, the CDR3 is TGTGCCTGGTCCCAAGGGGCAGACCTTGGAAACACCATATATTTT.

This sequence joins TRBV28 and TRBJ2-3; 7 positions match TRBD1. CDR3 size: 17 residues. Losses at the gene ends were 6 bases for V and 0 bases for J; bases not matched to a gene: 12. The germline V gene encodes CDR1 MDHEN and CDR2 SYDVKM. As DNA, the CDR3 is TGTGCCAGCAGCTACTGGGGACAGACCACTAGCACAGATACGCAGTATTTT. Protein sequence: CASSYWGQTTSTDTQYF.

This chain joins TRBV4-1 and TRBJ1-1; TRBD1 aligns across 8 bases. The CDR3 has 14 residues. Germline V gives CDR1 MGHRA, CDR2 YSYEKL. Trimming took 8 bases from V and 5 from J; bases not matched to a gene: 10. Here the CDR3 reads CASLPFGQGTEAFF. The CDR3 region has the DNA TGCGCCAGCTTACCTTTTGGACAGGGAACTGAAGCTTTCTTT.

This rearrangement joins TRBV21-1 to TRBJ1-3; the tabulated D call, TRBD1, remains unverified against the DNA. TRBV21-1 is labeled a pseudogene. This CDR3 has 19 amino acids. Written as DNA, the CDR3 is TGTGCCAGCAGCAAAGAAGAGGGGGCGCAGGTTCTCTCTGGAAACACCATATATTTT. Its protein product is CASSKEEGAQVLSGNTIYF.

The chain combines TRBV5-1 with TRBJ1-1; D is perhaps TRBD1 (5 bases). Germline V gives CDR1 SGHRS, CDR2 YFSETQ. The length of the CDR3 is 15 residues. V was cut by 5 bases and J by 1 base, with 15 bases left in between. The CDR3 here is CASSTRWGANTEAFF. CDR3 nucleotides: TGCGCCAGCAGTACCCGTTGGGGCGCGAACACTGAAGCTTTCTTT.

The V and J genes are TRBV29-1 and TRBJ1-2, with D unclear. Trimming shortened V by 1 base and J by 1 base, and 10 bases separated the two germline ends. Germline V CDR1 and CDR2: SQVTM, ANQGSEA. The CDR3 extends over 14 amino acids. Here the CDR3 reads CSVEAPTDNYGYTF. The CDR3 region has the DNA TGCAGCGTTGAAGCACCTACAGATAACTATGGCTACACCTTC.

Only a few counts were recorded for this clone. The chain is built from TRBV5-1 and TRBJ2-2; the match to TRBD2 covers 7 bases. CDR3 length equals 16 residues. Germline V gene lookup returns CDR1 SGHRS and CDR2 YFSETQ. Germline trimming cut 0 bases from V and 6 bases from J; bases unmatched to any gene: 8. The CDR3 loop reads CASSLATGGFSGELFF. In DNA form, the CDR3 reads TGCGCCAGCAGCTTGGCCACGGGAGGATTTTCCGGGGAGCTGTTTTTT.

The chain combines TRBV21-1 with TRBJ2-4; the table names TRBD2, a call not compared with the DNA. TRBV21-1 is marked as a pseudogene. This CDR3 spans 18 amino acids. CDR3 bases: TGTGCCAGCAGCTCCGGGACTAGCGGGACAGGTCCCAAAAACAGTCAGTACTTC. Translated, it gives CASSSGTSGTGPKNSQYF.

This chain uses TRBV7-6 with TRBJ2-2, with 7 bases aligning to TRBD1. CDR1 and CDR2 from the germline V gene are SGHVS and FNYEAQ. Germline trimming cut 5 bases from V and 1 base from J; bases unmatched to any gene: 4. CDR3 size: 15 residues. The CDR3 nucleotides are TGTGCCAGCAGCCGGACAGGCGGGAACACCGGGGAGCTGTTTTTT. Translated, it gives CASSRTGGNTGELFF.

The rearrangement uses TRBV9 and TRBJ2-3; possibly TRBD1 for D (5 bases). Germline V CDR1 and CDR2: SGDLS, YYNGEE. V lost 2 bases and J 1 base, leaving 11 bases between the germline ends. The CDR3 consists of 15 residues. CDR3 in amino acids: CASSVYGAGTDTQYF. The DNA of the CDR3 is TGTGCCAGCAGCGTCTATGGGGCCGGCACAGATACGCAGTATTTT.

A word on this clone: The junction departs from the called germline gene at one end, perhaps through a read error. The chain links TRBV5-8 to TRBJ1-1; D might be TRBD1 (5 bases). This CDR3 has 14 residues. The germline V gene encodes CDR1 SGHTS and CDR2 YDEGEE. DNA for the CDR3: TGTGCCAGCAGCTTGAGACAGATAAACACTGAAGCTTCCTTT. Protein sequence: CASSLRQINTEASF.

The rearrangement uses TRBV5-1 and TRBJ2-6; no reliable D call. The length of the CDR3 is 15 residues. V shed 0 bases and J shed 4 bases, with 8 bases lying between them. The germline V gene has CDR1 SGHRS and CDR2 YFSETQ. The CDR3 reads CASSLGGAGANVLTF. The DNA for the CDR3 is TGCGCCAGCAGCTTGGGAGGTGCCGGGGCCAACGTCCTGACTTTC.

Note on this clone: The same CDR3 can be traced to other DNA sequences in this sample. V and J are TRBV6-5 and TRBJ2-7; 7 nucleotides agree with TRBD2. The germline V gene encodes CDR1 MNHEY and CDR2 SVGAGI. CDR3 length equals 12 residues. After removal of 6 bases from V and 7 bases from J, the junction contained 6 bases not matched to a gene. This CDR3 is CASSRTGGEQYF. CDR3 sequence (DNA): TGTGCCAGCAGCCGAACCGGGGGGGAGCAGTACTTC.

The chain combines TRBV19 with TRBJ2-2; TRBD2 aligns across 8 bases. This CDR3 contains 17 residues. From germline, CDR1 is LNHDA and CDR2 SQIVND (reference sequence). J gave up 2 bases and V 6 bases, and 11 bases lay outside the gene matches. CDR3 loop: CASSPDVAGTNTGELFF. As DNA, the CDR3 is TGTGCCAGTAGCCCGGACGTAGCGGGGACTAACACCGGGGAGCTGTTTTTT.

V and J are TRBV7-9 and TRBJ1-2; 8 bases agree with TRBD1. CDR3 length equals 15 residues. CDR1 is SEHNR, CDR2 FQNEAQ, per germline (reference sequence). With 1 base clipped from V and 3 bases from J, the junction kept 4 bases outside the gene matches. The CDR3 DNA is TGTGCCAGCAGCTTAGTAGGGACAGGATACTATGGCTACACCTTC. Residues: CASSLVGTGYYGYTF. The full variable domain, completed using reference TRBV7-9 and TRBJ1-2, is DTGVSQNPRHKITKRGQNVTFRCDPISEHNRLYWYRQTLGQGPEFLTYFQNEAQLEKSRLLSDRFSAERPKGSFSTLEIQRTEQGDSAMYLCASSLVGTGYYGYTFGSGTRLTVV.

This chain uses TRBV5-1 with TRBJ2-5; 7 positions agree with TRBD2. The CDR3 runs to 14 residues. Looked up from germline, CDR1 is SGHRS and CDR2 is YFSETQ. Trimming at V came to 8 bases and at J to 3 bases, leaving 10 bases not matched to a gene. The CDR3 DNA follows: TGCGCCAGTGGAGAGGAGCGGGGTGAAGAGACCCAGTACTTC. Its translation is CASGEERGEETQYF.

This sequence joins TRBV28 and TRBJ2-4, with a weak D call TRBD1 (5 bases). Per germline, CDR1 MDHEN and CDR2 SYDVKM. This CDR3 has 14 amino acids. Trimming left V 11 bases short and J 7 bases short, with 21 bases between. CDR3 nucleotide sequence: TGTGCCGCACGCTTGGTCGGGCAGGGCAACATTCAGTACTTC. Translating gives CAARLVGQGNIQYF.

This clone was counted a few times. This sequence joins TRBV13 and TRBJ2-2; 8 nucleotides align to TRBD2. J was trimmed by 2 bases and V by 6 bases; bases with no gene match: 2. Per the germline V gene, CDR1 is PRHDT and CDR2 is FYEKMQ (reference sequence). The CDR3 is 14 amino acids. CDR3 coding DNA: TGTGCCAGCAGTCGGACTAGCAACACCGGGGAGCTGTTTTTT. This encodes CASSRTSNTGELFF.

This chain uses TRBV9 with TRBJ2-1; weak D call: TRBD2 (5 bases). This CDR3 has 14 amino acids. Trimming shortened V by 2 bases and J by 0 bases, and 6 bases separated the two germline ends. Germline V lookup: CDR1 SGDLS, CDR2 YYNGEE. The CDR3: CASSVAGSYNEQFF. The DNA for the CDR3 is TGTGCCAGCAGCGTCGCGGGCTCCTACAATGAGCAGTTCTTC.

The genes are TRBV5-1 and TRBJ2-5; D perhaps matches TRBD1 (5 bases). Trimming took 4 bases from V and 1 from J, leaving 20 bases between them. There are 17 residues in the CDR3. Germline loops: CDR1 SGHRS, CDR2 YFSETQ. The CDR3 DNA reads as TGCGCCAGCAGCATGGGTCGGAACACAGGAGTCCAAGAGACCCAGTACTTC. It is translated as CASSMGRNTGVQETQYF.